These 26 T cell receptor beta chains originate from one sample sequenced in a study of PD-1 blockade in classical Hodgkin lymphoma. All the patients suffered relapse after autologous stem cell transplantation, and brentuximab vedotin exposure differed. Produced via immunoSEQ multiplex PCR; TCRdb's table is partial and in-frame only. This repertoire shows some 100,000 clones, more than 90% found once; its top ten account for roughly 2.8%. The input for sequencing was peripheral blood mononuclear cells (PBMCs), taken at baseline. All receptors come from a human donor with classical Hodgkin lymphoma.

The chain combines TRBV7-9 with TRBJ2-1, with a tentative D call TRBD2 (5 bases). CDR3 size: 15 residues. Germline loops: CDR1 SEHNR, CDR2 FQNEAQ (reference sequence). V was pared by 5 bases and J by 3 bases, with 14 bases between. The CDR3 spells CASSLNAGNYNEQFF. CDR3 bases: TGTGCCAGCAGCCTAAATGCCGGGAACTACAATGAGCAGTTCTTC.

The chain carries TRBV7-2 and TRBJ2-1; TRBD1 agrees at 8 bases. Trimming at V came to 4 bases and at J to 6 bases, leaving 11 bases not matched to a gene. Germline CDR1 and CDR2: SGHTA and FQGNSA. CDR3 size: 16 residues. The CDR3 nucleotides read TGTGCCAGCAGCTCCCCGCCCGGGACAGGAGCCAATGAGCAGTTCTTC. Translating it yields CASSSPPGTGANEQFF.

The chain has TRBV9 and TRBJ2-7; unclear D gene. The ends were cut back, 0 bases at V and 6 bases at J, with 16 bases in the middle. Germline values: CDR1 SGDLS, CDR2 YYNGEE. CDR3 length: 15 amino acids. CDR3: CASSVGSGPLGEQYF. The CDR3, as DNA: TGTGCCAGCAGCGTAGGGAGTGGTCCTTTGGGCGAGCAGTACTTC.

The chain employs TRBV6-5 and TRBJ1-5; D perhaps matches TRBD1 (5 bases). Germline V lookup: CDR1 MNHEY, CDR2 SVGAGI. The CDR3 runs 13 residues. V was trimmed by 5 bases and J by 4 bases, leaving 9 bases between them. CDR3 in DNA: TGTGCCAGCAGTCTACAGGCGAATCAGCCCCAGCATTTT. Its translation: CASSLQANQPQHF.

The chain couples TRBV7-9 to TRBJ1-1, with unresolved D. Germline CDR1 is SEHNR and CDR2 is FQNEAQ (reference sequence). There are 10 residues in the CDR3. The V and J ends lost 8 bases and 1 base respectively, with 2 bases between them. CDR3 bases: TGTGCCAGCGGGAACACTGAAGCTTTCTTT. It translates to CASGNTEAFF.

The chain employs TRBV30 and TRBJ1-2; 9 nucleotides align to TRBD1. The V gene end was trimmed by 2 bases and the J gene end by 8 bases; junction bases not matched to a gene: 9. The CDR3 contains 14 residues. CDR1 and CDR2 from the germline V gene are GTSNPN and SVGIG (reference sequence). CDR3 DNA: TGTGCCTGGAGTACTGAACAGGGGGCGAGGGGCTACACCTTC. It translates to CAWSTEQGARGYTF. Variable domain in full (rest from reference TRBV30 and TRBJ1-2): SQTIHQWPATLVQPVGSPLSLECTVEGTSNPNLYWYRQAAGRGLQLLFYSVGIGQISSEVPQNLSASRPQDRQFILSSKKLLLSDSGFYLCAWSTEQGARGYTFGSGTRLTVV.

The rearrangement uses TRBV30 and TRBJ1-4, with D hard to call. CDR1 and CDR2 from the germline V gene are GTSNPN and SVGIG (reference sequence). Trimming shortened V by 4 bases and J by 8 bases, and 11 bases separated the two germline ends. The CDR3 is 12 amino acids. CDR3 nucleotide sequence: TGTGCCTGGAAGTCTGGATACGAAAAACTGTTTTTT. Residues: CAWKSGYEKLFF.

This chain links TRBV28 with TRBJ1-5; 8 bases line up with TRBD1. This CDR3 spans 15 amino acids. CDR1 and CDR2 from the germline V gene are MDHEN and SYDVKM. Germline trimming cut 6 bases from V and 4 bases from J; bases unmatched to any gene: 8. CDR3 sequence (DNA): TGTGCCAGCAGATTGACAGGGGCCCCTAATCAGCCCCAGCATTTT. It is translated as CASRLTGAPNQPQHF.

The chain employs TRBV28 and TRBJ1-5; weak D call: TRBD1 (6 bases). The CDR3 loop spans 15 amino acids. The V end lost 6 bases, the J end lost 2 bases, and 14 bases lay between the germline ends. Germline CDR1 MDHEN, CDR2 SYDVKM. CDR3 in amino acids: CASRHIRGGNQPQHF. In nucleotides, the CDR3 is TGTGCCAGCAGGCATATCAGGGGTGGCAATCAGCCCCAGCATTTT.

This chain connects TRBV7-2 to TRBJ2-1; no clear D. The CDR3 loop spans 14 amino acids. V was shortened by 5 bases and J by 5 bases, with 13 bases between the two germline ends. Germline V gives CDR1 SGHTA, CDR2 FQGNSA. Here the CDR3 reads CASSPYRANNEQFF. CDR3 DNA sequence: TGTGCCAGCAGCCCTTATAGAGCTAACAATGAGCAGTTCTTC.

J is TRBJ1-3 and V is TRBV30; no definite D call. The CDR3 covers 12 residues. The V gene's germline CDR1 is GTSNPN and CDR2 SVGIG (reference sequence). V was pared by 1 base and J by 0 bases, with 1 base between. CDR3 loop: CAWSASGNTIYF. The DNA for the CDR3 is TGTGCCTGGAGTGCCTCTGGAAACACCATATATTTT.

The chain recombines TRBV7-2 with TRBJ2-7; D remains unclear. Deletions cut 2 bases from V and 5 bases from J, with 7 bases between. The germline V gene has CDR1 SGHTA and CDR2 FQGNSA. The CDR3 is 12 amino acids. The CDR3 DNA reads as TGTGCCAGCAGCTTAAGGGTTCACGAGCAGTACTTC. As protein: CASSLRVHEQYF.

Only one count was recorded for this clone. The CDR3 spells CASIMIFTDTQYF. CDR3 coding DNA: TGTGCCAGCATTATGATCTTCACAGATACGCAGTATTTT. The chain employs TRBV2 and TRBJ2-3, with D uncertain. The CDR3 loop spans 13 amino acids. V was pared by 7 bases and J by 2 bases, with 10 bases between. CDR1 and CDR2 from the germline V gene are SNHLY and FYNNEI.

The chain carries TRBV23-1 and TRBJ1-2, with D unclear. TRBV23-1 is identified as an open reading frame with a role that is uncertain. Trimming stripped 0 bases from V and 3 bases from J, with 23 bases between. The CDR3 contains 19 residues. This CDR3 is CASSQSAPKPGRGDYGYTF. The CDR3 nucleotides are TGCGCCAGCAGTCAATCGGCGCCAAAGCCAGGTCGTGGGGACTATGGCTACACCTTC.

The chain recombines TRBV2 with TRBJ2-7; TRBD2 aligns across 14 bases. Losses at the gene ends were 9 bases for V and 4 bases for J; bases not matched to a gene: 8. This CDR3 contains 15 residues. The germline gives CDR1 SNHLY, CDR2 FYNNEI. The CDR3 coding sequence is TGTGCCAGTCAGGCAAGACTAGCGGGAGGGTACGAGCAGTACTTC. It yields the protein CASQARLAGGYEQYF.

The CDR3 coding sequence is TGTGCCAGCTCACCCCTTTATGGGGCAGCAAATAGTAACTATGGCTACACCTTC. The encoded protein is CASSPLYGAANSNYGYTF. The rearrangement joins TRBV18 to TRBJ1-2; a possible D gene is TRBD1 (5 bases). This CDR3 has 18 residues. From germline, CDR1 is KGHSH and CDR2 LQKENI. V gave up 3 bases and J gave up 1 base, with 21 bases separating them.

There are a few counts of this clone. The rearrangement links TRBV6-9 to TRBJ2-7; TRBD1 aligns across 10 bases. CDR1 is MNHGY and CDR2 is SVAAGI in the germline V gene. The CDR3 length is 16 residues. J lost 4 bases, V lost 1 base, and 7 bases had no gene match. The DNA of the CDR3 is TGTGCCAGCAGTTATTGGTCACGGGACAGGGGATACGAGCAGTACTTC. Encoded protein: CASSYWSRDRGYEQYF.

The rearrangement links TRBV7-9 to TRBJ2-7, with a tentative D call TRBD2 (7 bases). From germline, CDR1 is SEHNR and CDR2 FQNEAQ (reference sequence). The CDR3 covers 12 residues. V lost 5 bases to trimming and J lost 5 bases, with 10 bases between them. The CDR3 sequence is CASSRGTNEQYF. CDR3 nucleotide sequence: TGTGCCAGCAGCAGGGGGACTAACGAGCAGTACTTC. Variable domain in full (rest from reference TRBV7-9 and TRBJ2-7): DTGVSQNPRHKITKRGQNVTFRCDPISEHNRLYWYRQTLGQGPEFLTYFQNEAQLEKSRLLSDRFSAERPKGSFSTLEIQRTEQGDSAMYLCASSRGTNEQYFGPGTRLTVT.

This clone was picked up one time. The V call is TRBV4-1, the J call TRBJ1-1; 11 bases fit TRBD1. The V segment lost 0 bases and the J segment 0 bases; nucleotides outside the gene matches: 3. The germline CDR1 and CDR2 sequences are MGHRA and YSYEKL. CDR3 size: 17 residues. The CDR3 spells CASSQEGTGGMNTEAFF. The CDR3 coding sequence is TGCGCCAGCAGCCAAGAGGGGACAGGGGGAATGAACACTGAAGCTTTCTTT.

This chain links TRBV9 with TRBJ1-2; D gene uncertain. Germline CDR1 is SGDLS and CDR2 is YYNGEE. Trimming pared 6 bases from V and 4 bases from J, leaving 10 bases between. This CDR3 is 12 amino acids long. The CDR3 reads CASIHRLYGYTF. The CDR3 bases are TGTGCCAGCATACACAGACTCTATGGCTACACCTTC.

V usage is TRBV23-1 and J usage is TRBJ2-2; D is perhaps TRBD1 (5 bases). TRBV23-1 is annotated as an ORF whose role is uncertain. V was cut by 3 bases and J by 8 bases, with 13 bases left in between. This CDR3 has 14 residues. Here the CDR3 reads CASSHPGSAGELFF. The CDR3 DNA reads TGCGCCAGCAGTCACCCAGGGTCAGCAGGGGAGCTGTTTTTT.

The genes are TRBV7-9 and TRBJ1-1, with 9 bases matching TRBD1. The CDR3 is made up of 17 amino acids. CDR1 is SEHNR, CDR2 FQNEAQ, per germline (reference sequence). Trimming removed 5 bases from V and 0 bases from J; junction bases left unmatched: 10. CDR3 protein: CASSAQAGQGLNTEAFF. The CDR3 bases are TGTGCCAGCAGCGCGCAGGCGGGACAGGGCTTGAACACTGAAGCTTTCTTT.

CDR3 DNA sequence: TGTGCCAGTAGGAGGGACGGAACCTACGAGCAGTACTTC. It codes for CASRRDGTYEQYF. This chain joins TRBV19 and TRBJ2-7; the D gene could be TRBD1 or TRBD2 (5 bases each). V was shortened by 6 bases and J by 2 bases, with 11 bases between the two germline ends. The CDR3 consists of 13 residues. Germline loops: CDR1 LNHDA, CDR2 SQIVND (reference sequence).

The rearrangement joins TRBV11-3 to TRBJ2-1; weak D call: TRBD2 (5 bases). CDR1 is SGHNT and CDR2 is YENEEA in the germline V gene. The ends were cut back, 5 bases at V and 9 bases at J, with 11 bases in the middle. The CDR3 has 12 amino acids. This CDR3 is CASSISSFEQFF. The CDR3 DNA reads as TGTGCCAGCAGCATCTCTAGCTTTGAGCAGTTCTTC.

The rearrangement joins TRBV6-5 to TRBJ1-1, with a possible D match to TRBD1 (5 bases). Germline CDR1 reads MNHEY; CDR2 reads SVGAGI. CDR3 length: 13 residues. The V end was cut by 5 bases, the J end by 11 bases, with 18 bases between. CDR3 in amino acids: CASSPGRPGSAFF. For the CDR3, the DNA is TGTGCCAGCAGTCCCGGGCGGCCAGGGTCTGCTTTCTTT.

This chain uses TRBV5-1 with TRBJ2-7, with a tentative D call TRBD1 (5 bases). The CDR3 loop spans 15 amino acids. V was shortened by 4 bases and J by 0 bases, with 14 bases between the two germline ends. Germline V gene lookup returns CDR1 SGHRS and CDR2 YFSETQ. The chain's CDR3 is CASSRKDMSSYEQYF. The CDR3 coding sequence is TGCGCCAGCAGCAGAAAGGACATGAGCTCCTACGAGCAGTACTTC.